This passage covers 12 T cell receptor beta chains from one sample sequenced in a study of blood T cell repertoires in COVID-19. The assay was immunoSEQ multiplex PCR, and TCRdb's table has in-frame clones only and misses some. The top ten hold 8.8% of the sample, which has a few hundred thousand clones, more than 85% seen once. The sample taken for sequencing was PBMCs or T cells enriched from blood (not recorded which). These receptors originate from a man in his forties who had recovered from COVID-19.

This sequence joins TRBV11-2 and TRBJ1-4; 7 nucleotides line up with TRBD1. Germline trimming cut 0 bases from V and 7 bases from J; bases unmatched to any gene: 5. CDR3 length: 15 residues. Germline loops: CDR1 SGHAT, CDR2 FQNNGV. The CDR3 DNA reads as TGTGCCAGCAGCTTAGAGAGGGGGCGCGGTGAAAAACTGTTTTTT. This translates into CASSLERGRGEKLFF.

J is TRBJ2-5 and V is TRBV19, with D perhaps TRBD1 (5 bases). This CDR3 spans 14 amino acids. Deletions cut 2 bases from V and 1 base from J, with 8 bases between. CDR1 and CDR2 from the germline V gene are LNHDA and SQIVND (reference sequence). The CDR3 sequence: CASSIQGFQETQYF. The CDR3 nucleotides read TGTGCCAGTAGTATACAGGGATTCCAAGAGACCCAGTACTTC.

This chain links TRBV7-9 with TRBJ2-7, with TRBD2 matching over 8 bases. Per germline, CDR1 SEHNR and CDR2 FQNEAQ (reference sequence). The V gene end was trimmed by 0 bases and the J gene end by 8 bases; junction bases not matched to a gene: 6. The CDR3 loop spans 14 amino acids. The CDR3 sequence: CASSLAGGDPQQYF. DNA for the CDR3: TGTGCCAGCAGCTTAGCCGGGGGGGACCCTCAGCAGTACTTC.

The rearrangement links TRBV23-1 to TRBJ2-7; 7 bases map to TRBD1. TRBV23-1 is reported as an ORF; its role is uncertain. The CDR3 is 20 amino acids. J lost 2 bases, V lost 3 bases, and 22 bases had no gene match. The CDR3 DNA sequence: TGCGCCAGCAGTCACCCGGCGGACAGGCTCAAGGCTAGGCCCCCCTACGAGCAGTACTTC. Protein product: CASSHPADRLKARPPYEQYF.

The chain has TRBV7-9 and TRBJ2-3, with a tentative D call TRBD1 (5 bases). The CDR3 length is 15 residues. V was clipped by 5 bases and J by 2 bases, with 14 bases between them. Germline assignment: CDR1 SEHNR and CDR2 FQNEAQ (reference sequence). For the CDR3, the DNA is TGTGCCAGCAGCGACCACCGACAGTTCACAGATACGCAGTATTTT. It codes for CASSDHRQFTDTQYF.

The V and J genes are TRBV27 and TRBJ2-3, with 11 bases aligning to TRBD2. The CDR3 contains 16 residues. Germline trimming cut 6 bases from V and 3 bases from J; bases unmatched to any gene: 8. Looked up from germline, CDR1 is MNHEY and CDR2 is SMNVEV (reference sequence). The CDR3 region is CASSHETSGRTDTQYF. DNA for the CDR3: TGTGCCAGCAGCCACGAAACTAGCGGGAGAACAGATACGCAGTATTTT.

V gene TRBV28 combines with J gene TRBJ2-1, with 9 bases aligning to TRBD2. The V and J ends lost 2 bases and 3 bases, in that order; junction bases with no gene match: 2. The length of the CDR3 is 15 residues. CDR1 and CDR2 (germline): MDHEN, SYDVKM. CDR3 loop: CASSLLAGNYNEQFF. The CDR3 coding sequence is TGTGCCAGCAGTTTACTAGCGGGGAACTACAATGAGCAGTTCTTC.

The gene calls are TRBV9 and TRBJ2-2; TRBD2 aligns across 10 bases. CDR3 size: 18 residues. Germline CDR1 SGDLS, CDR2 YYNGEE. The junction had 9 bases not matched to a gene; V was cut back by 1 base and J by 3 bases. CDR3 bases: TGTGCCAGCAGCGTAATCCTAGCGGGAGTGGGGGACACCGGGGAGCTGTTTTTT. As protein: CASSVILAGVGDTGELFF.

This rearrangement joins TRBV2 to TRBJ1-2; possibly TRBD1 for D (6 bases). CDR1 and CDR2 (germline): SNHLY, FYNNEI. The CDR3 is 15 amino acids. V lost 5 bases, J lost 0 bases, and 13 bases lay in between. Written as DNA, the CDR3 is TGTGCCAGCAGTCCGAACAGGGATTCTAACTATGGCTACACCTTC. It yields the protein CASSPNRDSNYGYTF. The variable domain in full, with the rest retrieved from reference TRBV2 and TRBJ1-2, is EPEVTQTPSHQVTQMGQEVILRCVPISNHLYFYWYRQILGQKVEFLVSFYNNEISEKSEIFDDQFSVERPDGSNFTLKIRSTKLEDSAMYFCASSPNRDSNYGYTFGSGTRLTVV.

This chain joins TRBV4-2 and TRBJ2-7; D is possibly TRBD2 (6 bases). The V gene lost 3 bases and the J gene lost 6 bases, with 18 bases spanning the gap. CDR3 length: 15 residues. The germline V gene encodes CDR1 LGHNA and CDR2 YNFKEQ. The CDR3 loop reads CASSHTGRETFEQYF. For the CDR3, the DNA is TGTGCCAGCAGCCACACCGGGCGGGAAACATTCGAGCAGTACTTC.

The CDR3 region is CSVARQGRNTGELFF. DNA of the CDR3: TGCAGCGTTGCCCGACAGGGGAGGAACACCGGGGAGCTGTTTTTT. This chain joins TRBV29-1 and TRBJ2-2, with 8 bases fitting TRBD1. J lost 1 base, V lost 4 bases, and 5 bases had no gene match. Germline values: CDR1 SQVTM, CDR2 ANQGSEA. This CDR3 is 15 amino acids long.

The V and J genes are TRBV29-1 and TRBJ1-4; tentatively, D is TRBD1 (5 bases). This CDR3 has 13 residues. V was cut by 2 bases and J by 8 bases, with 12 bases left in between. Germline CDR1 is SQVTM and CDR2 is ANQGSEA. CDR3 bases: TGCAGCGTTGAATTCAGGGCGAGGGAAAAACTGTTTTTT. It translates to CSVEFRAREKLFF.